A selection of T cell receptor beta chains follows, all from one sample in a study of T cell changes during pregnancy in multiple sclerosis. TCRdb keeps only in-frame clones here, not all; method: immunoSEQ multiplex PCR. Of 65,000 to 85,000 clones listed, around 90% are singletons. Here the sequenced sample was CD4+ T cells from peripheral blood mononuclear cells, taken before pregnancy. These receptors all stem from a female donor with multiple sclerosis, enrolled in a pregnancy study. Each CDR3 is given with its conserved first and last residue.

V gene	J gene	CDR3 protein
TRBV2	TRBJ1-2	CASSEIQGPYGYTF
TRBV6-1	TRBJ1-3	CASSEMRGISGNTIYF
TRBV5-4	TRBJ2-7	CASSFGGLSYEQYF
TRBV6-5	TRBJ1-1	CASREGGPTEAFF
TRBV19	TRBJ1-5	CASSGKYLGGNQPQHF
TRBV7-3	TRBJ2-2	CASRRDFPNTGELFF
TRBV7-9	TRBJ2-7	CASSLAGQGMYEQYF
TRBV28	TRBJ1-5	CASSLADNHRNQPQHF
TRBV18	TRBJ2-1	CASSPLESSYNEQFF
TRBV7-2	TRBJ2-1	CASSLGWRASYNEQFF
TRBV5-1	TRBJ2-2	CASSFAGTGELFF
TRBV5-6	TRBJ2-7	CASSLARDWYF
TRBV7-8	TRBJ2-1	CASGRLAGYNEQFF
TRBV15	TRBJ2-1	CATSRTSNEQFF
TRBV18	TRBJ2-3	CASSREQGVRTDTQYF
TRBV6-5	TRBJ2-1	CASSYSTRLAGGMFF
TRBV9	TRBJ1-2	CASSPGGGIVELYGYTF
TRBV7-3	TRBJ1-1	CASSLSGGGRPSTEAFF
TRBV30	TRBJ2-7	CAWRRYPSYEQYF
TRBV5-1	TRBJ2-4	CASSLVQGATAKNIQYF
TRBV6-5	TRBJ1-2	CASTPFRDSIYGYTF
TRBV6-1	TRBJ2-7	CASSSVGQRYEQYF
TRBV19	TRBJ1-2	CASSSRDRGFRGYTF
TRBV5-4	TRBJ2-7	CASSLPGQGWYEQYF
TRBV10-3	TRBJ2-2	CAISEPASGGSGELFF
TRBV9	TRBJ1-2	CASSVVPGTGGYGYTF
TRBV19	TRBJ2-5	CASSILGETQYF
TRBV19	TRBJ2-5	CASSIGTLQETQYF
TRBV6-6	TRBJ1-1	CASSYPTDRAQAFF
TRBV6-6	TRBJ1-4	CASSYSMSNEKLFF
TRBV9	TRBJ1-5	CASSTHRVQRNQPQHF
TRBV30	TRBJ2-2	CAWRETGLNTGELFF
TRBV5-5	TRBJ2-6	CASSPVSLVSGANVLTF
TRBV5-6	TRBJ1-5	CASSSWTGGSPQHF
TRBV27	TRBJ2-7	CASREGQGPYEQYF
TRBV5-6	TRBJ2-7	CASSSGTVGYEQYF
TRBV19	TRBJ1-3	CASYGRDNSGNTIYF
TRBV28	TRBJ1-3	CASSLFPPGRTGNTIYF
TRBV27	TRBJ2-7	CASSFGGMGNEQYF
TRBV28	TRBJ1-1	CASALETGLNTEAFF
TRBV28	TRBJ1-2	CASSHQGVDGYTF